This T cell receptor (beta chain) is from a study of CD8+ T cells in alopecia areata. For the study at large: Treated patients took oral tofacitinib at 5 to 10 mg twice daily.

About this clone: Its antigen is unidentified.

Whole-study findings and limits: Scalp clonality decreased significantly with tofacitinib, and so did expanded CD8+ clones among the top 100.

V was pared by 3 bases and J by 6 bases, with 8 bases of the junction left unmatched. CDR3 length: 15 amino acids. From germline, CDR1 is SGHVS and CDR2 FNYEAQ. Treatment meaning: oral pan-JAK inhibitor, 5-10 mg twice daily. RNA was extracted and reverse transcribed into cDNA as the sequencing template. Using immunoSEQ multiplex PCR, the repertoire was profiled, and TCRdb retains in-frame clones only, with some absent. In the table there are more than 95,000 clones, 50% to 75% of which are singletons. This material consisted of CD8+ T cells sorted from blood, taken at week 4, from a patient treated with tofacitinib. The chain links TRBV7-6 to TRBJ2-1; the match to TRBD2 covers 7 bases. The sequence was obtained from a human donor with alopecia areata. The CDR3 is CASSFAGDLGNEQFF. The CDR3 DNA follows: TGTGCCAGCAGCTTTGCGGGGGACCTCGGCAATGAGCAGTTCTTC.